This entry lists 7 T cell receptor beta chains sequenced from one sample in a study of T cell repertoires in cytomegalovirus infection. TCRdb passed the reads through MiXCR, listing each CDR3 protein once. The sample shows about 310,000 distinct CDR3 sequences, 9.6% of them seen only once. The sample comprised PBMCs. The receptors were gathered from a human donor in good health (CMV status not recorded). Some clones in this sample may be carry-over from other donors' samples.

This clonotype has ten or more counts. The rearrangement links TRBV12-3 or TRBV12-4 to TRBJ2-4; D may be TRBD2 (6 bases). V was cut by 5 bases and J by 1 base, with 15 bases left in between. This CDR3 spans 16 amino acids. CDR3 DNA: TGTGCCAGCAGTAAACAGGCGGCGGGGGCCAAAAACATTCAGTACTTC. This gives the protein CASSKQAAGAKNIQYF.

This clonotype was counted between two and nine times. The chain links TRBV29-1 to TRBJ1-4; perhaps TRBD1 as D (6 bases). The CDR3 contains 14 residues. CDR1 SQVTM and CDR2 ANQGSEA come from the germline V gene. With 4 bases removed from V and 3 bases from J, the gap between germline ends came to 12 bases. CDR3 sequence (DNA): TGCAGCGTTGCTCGGGACACTCCTAATGAAAAACTGTTTTTT. Translation: CSVARDTPNEKLFF.

This clonotype was seen at least ten times. The rearrangement uses TRBV11-1 and TRBJ1-1; 8 nucleotides align to TRBD1. This CDR3 is 13 amino acids long. V trimming: 8 bases; J trimming: 3 bases; junction bases outside the gene matches: 5. The germline CDR1 and CDR2 sequences are SGHAT and FQDESV (reference sequence). CDR3 loop: CASSRDRHTEAFF. CDR3 sequence (DNA): TGTGCCAGCTCCCGGGACAGGCACACTGAAGCTTTCTTT.

Concerning this clonotype itself: This may come from a read error, since a much larger clone is one base off. As the CDR3 is not closed by the conserved phenylalanine or tryptophan, this likely results from a read error. The chain employs TRBV4-1 and TRBJ1-1; no reliable D call. V was trimmed by 5 bases and J by 3 bases, leaving 13 bases between them. Looked up from germline, CDR1 is MGHRA and CDR2 is YSYEKL. This CDR3 has 14 amino acids. The CDR3 coding sequence is TGCGCCAGCAGCACCCAAATAGCGGACACTGAAGCTTTCTCT. Translating gives CASSTQIADTEAFS.

This clonotype was observed at least ten times. The rearrangement links TRBV7-2 to TRBJ2-2; 8 bases fit TRBD2. Trimming took 6 bases from V and 5 from J; bases not matched to a gene: 11. The CDR3 contains 16 residues. CDR1 and CDR2 from the germline V gene are SGHTA and FQGNSA. The chain's CDR3 is CASSSLFGGVTGELFF. The DNA of the CDR3 is TGTGCCAGCAGTTCCTTGTTCGGGGGGGTGACCGGGGAGCTGTTTTTT.

The table lists this clonotype with a few counts. V and J are TRBV2 and TRBJ1-1; no clear D. This CDR3 contains 11 residues. Looked up from germline, CDR1 is SNHLY and CDR2 is FYNNEI. With 3 bases removed from V and 10 bases from J, the gap between germline ends came to 9 bases. CDR3 amino acids: CASSESGVAFF. The CDR3 DNA reads TGTGCCAGCAGTGAGTCTGGGGTAGCTTTCTTT.

In this sample, this clonotype turned up many times. The rearrangement joins TRBV12-3 or TRBV12-4 to TRBJ1-5, with a possible D match to TRBD1 (5 bases). V lost 3 bases and J lost 5, with 11 bases in between. The CDR3 spans 14 residues. The CDR3 sequence is CASSFRVPDQPQHF. The CDR3, as DNA: TGTGCCAGCAGTTTCAGGGTACCGGATCAGCCCCAGCATTTT.